This TCR beta chain stems from a study of blood T cell repertoires in COVID-19. Libraries were prepared by immunoSEQ multiplex PCR; TCRdb keeps only in-frame clonotypes and omits some of them. The repertoire holds 95,000 to 110,000 clones, with approximately 88% as singletons. This clone was seen a few times. In germline, CDR1 is MNHEY, CDR2 SMNVEV (reference sequence). V was pared by 0 bases and J by 3 bases, with 10 bases between. CDR3 length: 15 residues. Sequenced sample: peripheral blood. The clonotype originates from a human donor in a cohort sampled during active COVID-19. This chain joins TRBV27 and TRBJ2-3; D unresolved. Written as DNA, the CDR3 is TGTGCCAGCAGTTTATCCAGACTGTTGACAGATACGCAGTATTTT. This sequence encodes CASSLSRLLTDTQYF.